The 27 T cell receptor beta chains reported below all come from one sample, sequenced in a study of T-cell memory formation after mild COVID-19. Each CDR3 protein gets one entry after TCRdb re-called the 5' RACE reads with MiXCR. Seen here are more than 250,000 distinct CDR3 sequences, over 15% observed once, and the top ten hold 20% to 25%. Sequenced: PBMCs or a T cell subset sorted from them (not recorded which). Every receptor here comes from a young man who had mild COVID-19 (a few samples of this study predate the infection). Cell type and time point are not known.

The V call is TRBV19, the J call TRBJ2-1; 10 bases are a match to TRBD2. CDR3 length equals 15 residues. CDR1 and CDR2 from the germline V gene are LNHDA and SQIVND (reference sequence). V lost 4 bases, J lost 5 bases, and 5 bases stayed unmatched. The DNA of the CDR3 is TGTGCCAGTAGTAGAACTAGCGGGGACCACAATGAGCAGTTCTTC. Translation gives CASSRTSGDHNEQFF.

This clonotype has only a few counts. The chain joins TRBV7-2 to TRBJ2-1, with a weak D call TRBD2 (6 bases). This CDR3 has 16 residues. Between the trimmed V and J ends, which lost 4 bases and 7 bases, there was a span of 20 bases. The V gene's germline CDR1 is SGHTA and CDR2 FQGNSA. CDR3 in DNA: TGTGCCAGCAGCTCGGGGCCCGCGGGGATGGGGAATGAGCAGTTCTTC. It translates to CASSSGPAGMGNEQFF. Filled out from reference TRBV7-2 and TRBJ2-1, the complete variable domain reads GAGVSQSPSNKVTEKGKDVELRCDPISGHTALYWYRQSLGQGLEFLIYFQGNSAPDKSGLPSDRFSAERTGGSVSTLTIQRTQQEDSAVYLCASSSGPAGMGNEQFFGPGTRLTVL.

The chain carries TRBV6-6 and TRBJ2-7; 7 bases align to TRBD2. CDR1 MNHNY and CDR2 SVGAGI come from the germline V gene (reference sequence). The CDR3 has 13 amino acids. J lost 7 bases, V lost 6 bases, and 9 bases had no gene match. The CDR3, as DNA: TGTGCCAGCAGCCCACCCGGGAGGTGGGAGCAGTACGTC. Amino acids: CASSPPGRWEQYV.

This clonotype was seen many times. In DNA, the CDR3 is TGCGCCAGCACCTATCGACAGGGGCTTAACACTGAAGCTTTCTTT. Translation: CASTYRQGLNTEAFF. V gene TRBV5-1 combines with J gene TRBJ1-1; 8 nucleotides match TRBD1. Trimming at V came to 6 bases and at J to 2 bases, leaving 9 bases not matched to a gene. This CDR3 region has 15 residues. Germline CDR1 is SGHRS and CDR2 is YFSETQ.

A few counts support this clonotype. CDR3 sequence: CASRKTGSSNQPQHF. The CDR3 bases are TGTGCCAGCAGAAAGACAGGGTCGAGCAATCAGCCCCAGCATTTT. This chain links TRBV6-4 with TRBJ1-5, with TRBD1 identical over 7 bases. The germline V gene has CDR1 MRHNA and CDR2 SNTAGT. This CDR3 comprises 15 residues. V was pared by 6 bases and J by 1 base, with 6 bases of the junction left unmatched.

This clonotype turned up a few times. The CDR3 loop reads CASSLTLSRADTQYF. The CDR3 nucleotides read TGTGCCAGCAGTTTGACCCTTTCTAGGGCAGATACGCAGTATTTT. V usage is TRBV12-3 or TRBV12-4 and J usage is TRBJ2-3; no reliable D call. This CDR3 is built from 15 residues. V gave up 3 bases and J gave up 4 bases, with 14 bases separating them.

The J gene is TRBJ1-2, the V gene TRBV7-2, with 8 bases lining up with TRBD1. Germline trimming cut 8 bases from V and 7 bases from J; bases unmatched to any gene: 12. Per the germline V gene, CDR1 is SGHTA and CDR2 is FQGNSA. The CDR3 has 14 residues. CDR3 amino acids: CASVAGGFSPGYTF. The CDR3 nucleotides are TGTGCCAGCGTCGCAGGGGGCTTCTCCCCTGGCTACACCTTC. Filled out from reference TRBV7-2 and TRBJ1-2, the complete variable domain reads GAGVSQSPSNKVTEKGKDVELRCDPISGHTALYWYRQSLGQGLEFLIYFQGNSAPDKSGLPSDRFSAERTGGSVSTLTIQRTQQEDSAVYLCASVAGGFSPGYTFGSGTRLTVV.

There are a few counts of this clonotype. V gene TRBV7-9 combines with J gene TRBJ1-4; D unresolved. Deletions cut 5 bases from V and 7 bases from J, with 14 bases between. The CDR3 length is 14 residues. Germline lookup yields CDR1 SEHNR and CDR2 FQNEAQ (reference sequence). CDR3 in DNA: TGTGCCAGCAGCCCGGGGAGGGCTTCTGAAAAACTGTTTTTT. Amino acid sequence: CASSPGRASEKLFF.

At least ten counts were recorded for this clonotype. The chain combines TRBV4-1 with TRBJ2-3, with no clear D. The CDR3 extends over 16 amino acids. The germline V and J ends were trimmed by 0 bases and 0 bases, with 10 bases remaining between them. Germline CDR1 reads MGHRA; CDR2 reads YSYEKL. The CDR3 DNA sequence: TGCGCCAGCAGCCAAGAAGGGAACCCAAGCACAGATACGCAGTATTTT. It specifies CASSQEGNPSTDTQYF.

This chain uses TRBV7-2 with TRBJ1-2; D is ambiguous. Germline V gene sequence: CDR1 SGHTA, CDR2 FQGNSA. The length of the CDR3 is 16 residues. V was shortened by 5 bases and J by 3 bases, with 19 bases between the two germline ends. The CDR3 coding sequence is TGTGCCAGCAGCCCACGGCGCCGGGCCGGGGACTATGGCTACACCTTC. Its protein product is CASSPRRRAGDYGYTF.

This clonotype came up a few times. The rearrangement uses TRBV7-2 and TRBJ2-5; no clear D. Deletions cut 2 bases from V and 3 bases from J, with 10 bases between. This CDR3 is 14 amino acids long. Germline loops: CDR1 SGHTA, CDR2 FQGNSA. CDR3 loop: CASSLFGGKETQYF. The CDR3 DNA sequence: TGTGCCAGCAGCTTATTTGGCGGAAAAGAGACCCAGTACTTC. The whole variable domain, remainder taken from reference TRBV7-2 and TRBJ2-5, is GAGVSQSPSNKVTEKGKDVELRCDPISGHTALYWYRQSLGQGLEFLIYFQGNSAPDKSGLPSDRFSAERTGGSVSTLTIQRTQQEDSAVYLCASSLFGGKETQYFGPGTRLLVL.

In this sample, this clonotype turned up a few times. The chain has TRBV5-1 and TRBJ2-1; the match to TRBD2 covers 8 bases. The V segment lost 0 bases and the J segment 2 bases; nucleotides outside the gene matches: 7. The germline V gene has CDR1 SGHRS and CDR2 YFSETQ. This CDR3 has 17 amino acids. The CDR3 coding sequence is TGCGCCAGCAGCTTGGCCATCAGCGGGGGAGCCTACAATGAGCAGTTCTTC. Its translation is CASSLAISGGAYNEQFF.

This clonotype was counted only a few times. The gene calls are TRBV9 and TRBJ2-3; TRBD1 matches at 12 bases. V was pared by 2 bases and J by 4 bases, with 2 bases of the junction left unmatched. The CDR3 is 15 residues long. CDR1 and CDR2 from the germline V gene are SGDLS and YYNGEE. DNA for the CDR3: TGTGCCAGCAGCGTGAGGGACAGGGGGCCAGATACGCAGTATTTT. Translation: CASSVRDRGPDTQYF.

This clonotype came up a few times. CDR3 nucleotide sequence: TGCAGTGCAGAGACTGGTAATTGGGTCTCCGAGCAGTACTTC. It translates to CSAETGNWVSEQYF. V usage is TRBV20-1 and J usage is TRBJ2-7; D not certain. Germline-derived CDR1 and CDR2 are DFQATT and SNEGSKA (reference sequence). V was trimmed by 6 bases and J by 6 bases, leaving 21 bases between them. The CDR3 is 14 residues long.

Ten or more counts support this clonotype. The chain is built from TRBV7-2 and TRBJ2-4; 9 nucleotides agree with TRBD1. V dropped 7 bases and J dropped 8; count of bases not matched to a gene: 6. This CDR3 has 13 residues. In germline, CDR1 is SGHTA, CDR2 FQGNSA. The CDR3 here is CASNPTGGDIQYF. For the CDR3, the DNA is TGTGCCAGCAACCCGACAGGGGGAGACATTCAGTACTTC.

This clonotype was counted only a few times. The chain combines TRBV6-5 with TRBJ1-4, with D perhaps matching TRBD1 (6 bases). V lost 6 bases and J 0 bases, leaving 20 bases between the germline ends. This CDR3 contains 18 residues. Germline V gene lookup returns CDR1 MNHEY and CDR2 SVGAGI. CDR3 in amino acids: CASSFLRDTRATNEKLFF. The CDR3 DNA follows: TGTGCCAGCAGCTTCCTCCGGGACACGAGAGCAACTAATGAAAAACTGTTTTTT.

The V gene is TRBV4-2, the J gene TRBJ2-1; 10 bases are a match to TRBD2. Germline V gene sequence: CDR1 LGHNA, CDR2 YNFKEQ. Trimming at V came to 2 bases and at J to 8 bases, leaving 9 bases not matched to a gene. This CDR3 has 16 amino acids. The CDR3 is CASSQQGSGGADEQFF. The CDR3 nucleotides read TGTGCCAGCAGCCAACAGGGCAGCGGGGGGGCGGATGAGCAGTTCTTC.

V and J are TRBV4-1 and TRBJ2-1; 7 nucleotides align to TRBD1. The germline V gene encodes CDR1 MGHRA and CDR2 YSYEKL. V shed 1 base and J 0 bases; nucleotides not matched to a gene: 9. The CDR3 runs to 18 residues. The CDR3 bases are TGCGCCAGCAGCCAAGGACAGGGCGAATGGGACTCCTACAATGAGCAGTTCTTC. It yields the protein CASSQGQGEWDSYNEQFF.

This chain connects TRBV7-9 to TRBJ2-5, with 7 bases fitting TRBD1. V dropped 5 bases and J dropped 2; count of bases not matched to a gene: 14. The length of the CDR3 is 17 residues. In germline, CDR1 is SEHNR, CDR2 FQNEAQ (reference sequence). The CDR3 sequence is CASSPPTGTETQETQYF. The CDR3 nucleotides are TGTGCCAGCAGCCCGCCGACCGGGACAGAGACACAAGAGACCCAGTACTTC.

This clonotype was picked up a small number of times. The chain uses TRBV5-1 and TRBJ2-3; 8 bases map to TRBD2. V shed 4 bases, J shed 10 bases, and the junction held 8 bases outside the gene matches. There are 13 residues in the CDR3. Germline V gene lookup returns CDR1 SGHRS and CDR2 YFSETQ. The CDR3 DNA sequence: TGCGCCAGCAGCCCAGACGGGGGGGAGGCGCAGTATTTT. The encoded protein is CASSPDGGEAQYF.

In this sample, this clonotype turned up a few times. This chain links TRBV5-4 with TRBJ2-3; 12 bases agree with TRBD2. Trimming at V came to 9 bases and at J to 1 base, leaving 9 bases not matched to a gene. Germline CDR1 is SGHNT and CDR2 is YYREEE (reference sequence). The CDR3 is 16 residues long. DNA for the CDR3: TGTGCCATCCATCGCCTAGCGGGGGGGCGCACAGATACGCAGTATTTT. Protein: CAIHRLAGGRTDTQYF. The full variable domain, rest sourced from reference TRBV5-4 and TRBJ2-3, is ETGVTQSPTHLIKTRGQQVTLRCSSQSGHNTVSWYQQALGQGPQFIFQYYREEENGRGNFPPRFSGLQFPNYSSELNVNALELDDSALYLCAIHRLAGGRTDTQYFGPGTRLTVL.

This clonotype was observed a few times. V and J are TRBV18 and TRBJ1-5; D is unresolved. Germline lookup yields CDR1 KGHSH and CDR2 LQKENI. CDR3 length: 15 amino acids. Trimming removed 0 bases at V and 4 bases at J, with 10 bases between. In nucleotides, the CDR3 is TGTGCCAGCTCACCACCGGGCCCTCCGAATCAGCCCCAGCATTTT. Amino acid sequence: CASSPPGPPNQPQHF.

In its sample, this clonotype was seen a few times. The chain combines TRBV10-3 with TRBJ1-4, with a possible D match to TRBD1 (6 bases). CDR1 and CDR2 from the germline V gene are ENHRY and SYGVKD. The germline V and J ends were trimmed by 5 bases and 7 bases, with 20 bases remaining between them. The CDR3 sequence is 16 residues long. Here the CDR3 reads CAISSYRDIAGEKLFF. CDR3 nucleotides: TGTGCCATCAGTAGCTACCGGGACATTGCTGGTGAAAAACTGTTTTTT.

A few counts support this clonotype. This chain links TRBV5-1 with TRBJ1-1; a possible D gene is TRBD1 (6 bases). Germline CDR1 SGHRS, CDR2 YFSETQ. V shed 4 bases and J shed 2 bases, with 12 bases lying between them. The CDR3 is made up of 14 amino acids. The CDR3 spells CASSQDSLNTEAFF. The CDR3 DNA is TGCGCCAGCAGCCAGGACAGCTTAAACACTGAAGCTTTCTTT.

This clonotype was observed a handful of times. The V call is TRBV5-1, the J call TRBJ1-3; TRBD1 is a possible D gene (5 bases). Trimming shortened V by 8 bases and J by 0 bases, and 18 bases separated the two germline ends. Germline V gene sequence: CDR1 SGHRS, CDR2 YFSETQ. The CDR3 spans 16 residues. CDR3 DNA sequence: TGCGCCAGAGGAGACAGCTCGCCCTTCTCTGGAAACACCATATATTTT. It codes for CARGDSSPFSGNTIYF. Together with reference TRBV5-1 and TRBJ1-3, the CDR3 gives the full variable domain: KAGVTQTPRYLIKTRGQQVTLSCSPISGHRSVSWYQQTPGQGLQFLFEYFSETQRNKGNFPGRFSGRQFSNSRSEMNVSTLELGDSALYLCARGDSSPFSGNTIYFGEGSWLTVV.

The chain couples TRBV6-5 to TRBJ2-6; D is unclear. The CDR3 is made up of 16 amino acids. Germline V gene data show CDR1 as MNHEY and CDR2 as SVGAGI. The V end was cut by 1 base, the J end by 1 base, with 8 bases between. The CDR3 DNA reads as TGTGCCAGCAGTTACTTCGGAACATCTGGGGCCAACGTCCTGACTTTC. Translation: CASSYFGTSGANVLTF.

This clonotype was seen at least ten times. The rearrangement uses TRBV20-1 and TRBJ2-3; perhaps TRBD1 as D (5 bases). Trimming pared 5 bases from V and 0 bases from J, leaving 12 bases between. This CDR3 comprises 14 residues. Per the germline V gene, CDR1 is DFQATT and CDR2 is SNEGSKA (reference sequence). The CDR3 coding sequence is TGCAGTGCTGTAGAAGGGGCGAGCACAGATACGCAGTATTTT. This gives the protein CSAVEGASTDTQYF.